The entry that follows covers one T cell receptor beta chain sequence. Its specificity is not known. The sample originates from a study of T cell responses to AZD1222 COVID-19 vaccine. On the study more broadly: The study pooled second doses at about 4 or about 12 weeks.

The method was immunoSEQ multiplex PCR; TCRdb's version includes in-frame clones alone and lacks a portion of them. The data contain roughly 78,000 clones, roughly 80% of them singletons. The CDR3 contains 13 residues. Germline CDR1 LNHNV, CDR2 YYDKDF (reference sequence). V lost 5 bases and J lost 4; bases outside the gene matches: 4. General study points: The donors showed a predominance of white British ancestry and of females, with possible underestimation of clonal diversity. There were repertoire samples only from the period after the peak T cell response. After two AZD1222 doses, spike-specific TCR breadth and depth rose versus day 0.

The sequence came from an adult in good health. The material sequenced was peripheral blood, taken on day 0 of AZD1222 vaccination. The J gene is TRBJ1-2, the V gene TRBV15; 7 nucleotides match TRBD1. In DNA, the CDR3 is TGTGCCACCAGCCCGCGACAGGGCTATGGCTACACCTTC. Translating gives CATSPRQGYGYTF.